Below are 19 T cell receptor beta chains sequenced from a single sample in a study of T-cell reconstitution after alpha-beta-depleted transplantation in children. Construction of the TCRbeta library involved unique molecular identifiers. TCRdb redid the calling of the PCR reads with MiXCR, one entry per CDR3 protein. The data show about 130,000 distinct CDR3 sequences, about 9.6% seen once. The sequenced sample was PBMCs, mostly from graft donor cells, obtained 180 days after TCRalphabeta/CD19-depleted stem cell transplant. The receptors originated from a girl less than two years old who had a stem cell transplant for combined immunodeficiency, so the T cells may come from the graft donor.

This clonotype occurred a few times. The gene calls are TRBV12-3 or TRBV12-4 and TRBJ2-7, with D possibly matching TRBD1 (6 bases). Trimming removed 5 bases at V and 2 bases at J, with 19 bases between. This CDR3 comprises 16 residues. The CDR3 DNA reads TGTGCCAGCAGTGCCCCGACAGGTTCCCTAACCTACGAGCAGTACTTC. It codes for CASSAPTGSLTYEQYF.

The rearrangement uses TRBV5-1 and TRBJ2-1; 13 bases align to TRBD2. From germline, CDR1 is SGHRS and CDR2 YFSETQ. J gave up 7 bases and V 3 bases, and 7 bases lay outside the gene matches. The length of the CDR3 is 16 residues. CDR3 sequence reads: CASSSELAGGLNEQFF. The CDR3 region has the DNA TGCGCCAGCAGCTCCGAACTAGCGGGGGGGCTTAATGAGCAGTTCTTC.

Remarks on this clonotype: Compared with germline, one end of the junction differs, possibly owing to a read error. CDR3 nucleotide sequence: TGCGCCAGCAGCTTGGGACAGCTGAACACCTGGGAGCTGTTTTTT. Protein product: CASSLGQLNTWELFF. The chain joins TRBV5-1 to TRBJ2-2, with D possibly TRBD1 on 5 matching bases. Germline CDR1 reads SGHRS; CDR2 reads YFSETQ. This CDR3 is built from 15 residues.

This clonotype has just a few counts. The chain uses TRBV24-1 and TRBJ2-1; D remains ambiguous. The CDR3 extends over 17 amino acids. Germline lookup yields CDR1 KGHDR and CDR2 SFDVKD. Deletions cut 4 bases from V and 2 bases from J, with 17 bases between. In nucleotides, the CDR3 is TGTGCCACCAGTGACCGAGTCGCTGCCAGGACCTACAATGAGCAGTTCTTC. Encoded protein: CATSDRVAARTYNEQFF.

The chain couples TRBV20-1 to TRBJ1-5, with 10 bases matching TRBD1. The length of the CDR3 is 14 residues. V was clipped by 1 base and J by 7 bases; unmatched bases: 4. Germline-derived CDR1 and CDR2 are DFQATT and SNEGSKA (reference sequence). This chain's CDR3 is CSARAGQGNQPQHF. The CDR3 nucleotides read TGCAGTGCTAGAGCGGGACAGGGGAACCAGCCCCAGCATTTT.

CDR3 amino acids: CASSQPGRFGELFF. Here the CDR3 DNA reads TGCGCCAGCAGCCAACCAGGACGGTTCGGGGAGCTGTTTTTT. The rearrangement links TRBV4-1 to TRBJ2-2, with D unresolved. From germline, CDR1 is MGHRA and CDR2 YSYEKL. V was shortened by 2 bases and J by 7 bases, with 11 bases between the two germline ends. This CDR3 is 14 amino acids long.

In its sample, this clonotype was seen many times. The chain has TRBV3-1 and TRBJ1-5; D is unresolved. Germline V gene sequence: CDR1 LGHDT, CDR2 YNNKEL (reference sequence). The CDR3 consists of 15 residues. V lost 1 base to trimming and J lost 1 base, with 8 bases between them. CDR3 protein: CASSQGALSNQPQHF. The CDR3 DNA is TGTGCCAGCAGCCAAGGGGCCCTCAGCAATCAGCCCCAGCATTTT.

J is TRBJ1-5 and V is TRBV12-3 or TRBV12-4; a possible D gene is TRBD1 (5 bases). The CDR3 is made up of 16 amino acids. Trimming removed 5 bases at V and 0 bases at J, with 14 bases between. CDR3: CASSPRTRISNQPQHF. The CDR3 DNA follows: TGTGCCAGCAGTCCAAGGACAAGGATTAGCAATCAGCCCCAGCATTTT.

This clonotype has more than one count but fewer than ten. This chain links TRBV20-1 with TRBJ1-4; D is perhaps TRBD1 (6 bases). The CDR3 extends over 15 amino acids. V was shortened by 1 base and J by 5 bases, with 14 bases between the two germline ends. Germline CDR1 and CDR2: DFQATT and SNEGSKA (reference sequence). CDR3 protein: CSARAVRTVNEKLFF. The CDR3 nucleotides read TGCAGTGCTAGAGCGGTCAGGACAGTCAATGAAAAACTGTTTTTT.

Only a few counts were recorded for this clonotype. This chain joins TRBV7-2 and TRBJ1-2, with D possibly TRBD1 on 5 matching bases. V was clipped by 1 base and J by 0 bases, with 12 bases between them. The CDR3 consists of 16 residues. The V gene's germline CDR1 is SGHTA and CDR2 FQGNSA. The CDR3: CASSLGMGGPNYGYTF. CDR3 DNA sequence: TGTGCCAGCAGCTTAGGAATGGGGGGACCTAACTATGGCTACACCTTC.

The chain joins TRBV5-4 to TRBJ2-3, with a tentative D call TRBD1 (5 bases). Germline lookup yields CDR1 SGHNT and CDR2 YYREEE (reference sequence). The CDR3 spans 17 residues. Trimming removed 1 base from V and 3 bases from J, with 18 bases in between. CDR3 residues: CASSLRPGISVTDTQYF. The CDR3 coding sequence is TGTGCCAGCAGCTTGCGCCCAGGGATTTCGGTAACAGATACGCAGTATTTT.

The chain couples TRBV20-1 to TRBJ2-7, with a weak D call TRBD1 (5 bases). Germline V gene sequence: CDR1 DFQATT, CDR2 SNEGSKA (reference sequence). The V and J ends lost 0 bases and 4 bases respectively, with 13 bases between them. There are 14 residues in the CDR3. CDR3: CSARDRKGLYEQYF. CDR3 DNA sequence: TGCAGTGCTAGAGATCGTAAGGGGCTATACGAGCAGTACTTC.

A few counts support this clonotype. The chain carries TRBV15 and TRBJ2-2; a possible D gene is TRBD1 (5 bases). Germline V gene data show CDR1 as LNHNV and CDR2 as YYDKDF (reference sequence). Trimming left V 0 bases short and J 3 bases short, with 8 bases between. The CDR3 spans 15 residues. The CDR3 bases are TGTGCCACCAGCAGAGAAGGCAGGGACACCGGGGAGCTGTTTTTT. The encoded protein is CATSREGRDTGELFF. Looking up the rest from reference TRBV15 and TRBJ2-2 gives the full variable domain: DAMVIQNPRYQVTQFGKPVTLSCSQTLNHNVMYWYQQKSSQAPKLLFHYYDKDFNNEADTPDNFQSRRPNTSFCFLDIRSPGLGDTAMYLCATSREGRDTGELFFGEGSRLTVL.

This clonotype came up a few times. This chain links TRBV29-1 with TRBJ2-1; perhaps TRBD2 as D (6 bases). The germline V and J ends were trimmed by 6 bases and 0 bases, with 9 bases remaining between them. CDR1 SQVTM and CDR2 ANQGSEA come from the germline V gene. The CDR3 runs 13 residues. The CDR3 nucleotides read TGCAGCGTACACGGGAGCTCCTACAATGAGCAGTTCTTC. Its protein is CSVHGSSYNEQFF.

There are a few counts of this clonotype. V is TRBV7-2 and J is TRBJ2-1, with D perhaps TRBD1 (5 bases). V lost 0 bases and J 7 bases, leaving 10 bases between the germline ends. This CDR3 is built from 14 residues. Per germline, CDR1 SGHTA and CDR2 FQGNSA. CDR3 loop: CASSLARAVNEQFF. In DNA, the CDR3 is TGTGCCAGCAGCTTAGCCAGGGCGGTAAATGAGCAGTTCTTC.

This clonotype has a handful of counts. The J gene is TRBJ2-7, the V gene TRBV10-3, with D tentatively TRBD2 (7 bases). CDR1 is ENHRY, CDR2 SYGVKD, per germline. This CDR3 has 15 amino acids. Trimming stripped 2 bases from V and 5 bases from J, with 16 bases between. In DNA form, the CDR3 reads TGTGCCATCAGTGAGGAGGGGGGGCTTATGGACGAGCAGTACTTC. Translation: CAISEEGGLMDEQYF.

The gene calls are TRBV28 and TRBJ2-5, with TRBD1 matching 10 bases. The CDR3 totals 17 residues. Per germline, CDR1 MDHEN and CDR2 SYDVKM. Losses at the gene ends were 3 bases for V and 3 bases for J; bases not matched to a gene: 10. The CDR3 DNA reads TGTGCCAGCAGTTTGCCCCTTATGGGGACAGGGGAAGAGACCCAGTACTTC. Translation gives CASSLPLMGTGEETQYF.

The J gene is TRBJ2-3, the V gene TRBV29-1; TRBD2 might be the D (6 bases). CDR1 is SQVTM and CDR2 is ANQGSEA in the germline V gene. V lost 6 bases, J lost 0 bases, and 25 bases lay in between. This CDR3 comprises 18 residues. The CDR3 DNA follows: TGCAGCGTGTACTTCTTTTCCATGGGGAGCGGGAGCACAGATACGCAGTATTTT. Amino acid sequence: CSVYFFSMGSGSTDTQYF.

The table lists this clonotype with many counts. As DNA, the CDR3 is TGTGCCAGCAGCTTAGAGGGGGAGCTGTTTTTT. Translated, it gives CASSLEGELFF. The chain joins TRBV11-3 to TRBJ2-2; D gene uncertain. The V gene's germline CDR1 is SGHNT and CDR2 YENEEA. The V end lost 0 bases, the J end lost 8 bases, and 1 base lay between the germline ends. CDR3 size: 11 residues.